The rows below give T cell receptor beta chains drawn from one sample of a study. TCRdb processed the 5' RACE reads anew with MiXCR; each CDR3 protein has one entry. The table records approximately 60,000 distinct CDR3 sequences, roughly 28% of them present only once. Sequencing used tumor-infiltrating memory CD4+ T cells sorted from the breast tumor. Receptor source: a female donor with breast cancer. Each CDR3 is given with its conserved first and last residue. Each record gives: J gene, V gene, clone size, D gene, CDR3 DNA, CDR3 protein. A D gene is named only where the DNA matches it firmly. Clone size is not always given. Where it is, it says once, few, many or a class for expanded clones.

TRBJ1-5	TRBV20-1	-	-	TGCAGTGCTGCCTGGGGGTGGGATCAGCCCCAGCATTTT	CSAAWGWDQPQHF
TRBJ2-3	TRBV4-3	medium-sized	TRBD2	TGCGCCAGCAGCCAAGTGGATCGCAGCGGGGGGGCCGGTACGCAGTATTTT	CASSQVDRSGGAGTQYF
TRBJ2-7	TRBV29-1	-	-	TGCAGCGTTGACCCGACGAACTACGAGCAGTACTTC	CSVDPTNYEQYF
TRBJ2-1	TRBV3-1	-	-	TGTGCCAGCAGCCAAGGTAGCGGCCCCTACAATGAGCAGTTCTTC	CASSQGSGPYNEQFF
TRBJ2-3	TRBV7-2	few	-	TGTGCCAGCAGCCCCCACCCGCGGGGAATCTCACGCTCAAGCACAGATACGCAGTATTTT	CASSPHPRGISRSSTDTQYF
TRBJ2-5	TRBV7-3	few	-	TGTGCCAGCAGCTCCGTCCCGGGACCCACGGAGACCCAGTACTTC	CASSSVPGPTETQYF
TRBJ1-6	TRBV5-1	few	TRBD1	TGCGCCAGCAGCACTAAAGGACAGGGTGATTCACCCCTCCACTTT	CASSTKGQGDSPLHF
TRBJ1-6	TRBV5-6	-	-	TGTGCCAGCAGCTTGAGGCAGACGAATTCACCCCTCCACTTT	CASSLRQTNSPLHF
TRBJ1-1	TRBV29-1	many	-	TGCAGCGTCAGGAGGGAATTCAACACTGAAGCTTTCTTT	CSVRREFNTEAFF
TRBJ2-5	TRBV6-2/TRBV6-3	many	-	TGTGCCACCGGGGGACAAGCTGACCAGTACTTC	CATGGQADQYF
TRBJ2-3	TRBV5-6	few	TRBD1	TGTGCCAGCAGCCCCGGGACAGGGGGCTGGGGCACAGATACGCAGTATTTT	CASSPGTGGWGTDTQYF
TRBJ1-3	TRBV5-1	-	-	TGCGCCAGCAGCTCCGGTCCCAGGCCTGGAAACACCATATATTTT	CASSSGPRPGNTIYF
TRBJ1-4	TRBV5-1	few	TRBD1	TGCGCCAGCAGCTTCACAGGGGTCGGGAATGAAAAACTGTTTTTT	CASSFTGVGNEKLFF
TRBJ1-2	TRBV20-1	few	-	TGCAGTGCTAGAGATGGCAGGGATGGCTACACCTTC	CSARDGRDGYTF
TRBJ2-5	TRBV29-1	few	TRBD2	TGCAGCGTTGATGTTAGCGGGTTGGAGACCCAGTACTTC	CSVDVSGLETQYF
TRBJ1-1	TRBV7-9	once	-	TGTGCCAGCAGCTTGTCCGATTTGATGAAAACGGAAGCTTTCTTT	CASSLSDLMKTEAFF
TRBJ1-2	TRBV7-8	many	-	TGTGCCAGCAGCTTTGGCCAGGGAGGCTACACCTTC	CASSFGQGGYTF
TRBJ2-7	TRBV12-3/TRBV12-4	many	TRBD1	TGTGCCAGCAGTTCGGGACAGCCCTACGAGCAGTACTTC	CASSSGQPYEQYF
TRBJ2-3	TRBV24-1	-	-	TGTGCCACCAGTGAACAGGGAGGGTCAGCAGATACGCAGTATTTT	CATSEQGGSADTQYF
TRBJ1-1	TRBV7-2	-	-	TGTGCCAGCAGCTCAAAGGGAGGGGCTAACACTGAAGCTTTCTTT	CASSSKGGANTEAFF
TRBJ2-3	TRBV7-6	-	TRBD1	TGTGCCAGCAGTTCCGGGACAGGGGGCTTTGGTACGCAGTATTTT	CASSSGTGGFGTQYF
TRBJ1-1	TRBV7-8	-	-	TGTGCCAGCAGCTTAGCAGGGGTCGGAACTGAAGCTTTCTTT	CASSLAGVGTEAFF
TRBJ2-7	TRBV4-2	-	-	TGTGCCAGCAGCCAAGCATCACCGCTCCCCATCGAGCAGTACTTC	CASSQASPLPIEQYF
TRBJ2-4	TRBV6-5	few	-	TGTGCCAGCACCGATCTGACAGGCGAAGGGGCCAAAAACATTCAGTACTTC	CASTDLTGEGAKNIQYF
TRBJ1-6	TRBV5-1	few	TRBD1	TGCGCCAGCAGCACCGGGACAGGGAATTCACCCCTCCACTTT	CASSTGTGNSPLHF
TRBJ1-5	TRBV20-1	-	-	TGCAGTGCTTACCGGGGGGCGGGTGGGAATCAGCCCCAGCATTTT	CSAYRGAGGNQPQHF
TRBJ1-1	TRBV6-1	-	-	TGTGCCAGCATCATGGACGGGAACACTGAAGCTTTCTTT	CASIMDGNTEAFF
TRBJ1-1	TRBV11-3	-	-	TGTGCCAGCAGCCCAAGCACCGGGGCGTTTAACACTGAAGCTTTCTTT	CASSPSTGAFNTEAFF
TRBJ2-7	TRBV7-2	-	-	TGTGCCAGCAGCTTAAGGGGGGCGGGTTCTCGCGAGCAGTACTTC	CASSLRGAGSREQYF
TRBJ2-2	TRBV11-3	once	TRBD2	TGTGCCAGCCGGGGGGTATGCACCGGGGAGCTGTTTTTT	CASRGVCTGELFF
TRBJ1-1	TRBV5-1	-	-	TGCGCCAGCAGCCCTGACCCGCAGGAACCCAGTAAAGCTTTCTTT	CASSPDPQEPSKAFF
TRBJ1-1	TRBV11-2	few	-	TGTGCCAGCAGCTTAGATGGGGCACACACTGAAGCTTTCTTT	CASSLDGAHTEAFF
TRBJ2-2	TRBV2	few	-	TGTGCCAGCACCCTGACAAATACAGGTTCGAACACCGGGGAGCTGTTTTTT	CASTLTNTGSNTGELFF
TRBJ2-5	TRBV5-6	-	TRBD1	TGTGCCAGCTCAGGACAGGGGGCGGTTCGAGAGACCCAGTACTTC	CASSGQGAVRETQYF
TRBJ2-7	TRBV3-1	-	TRBD2	TGTGCCAGTTCAGCGGGAGGGCTCTACGAGCAGTACTTC	CASSAGGLYEQYF
TRBJ2-2	TRBV5-1	few	-	TGCGCCAGCAGTCCTCTGACGGCGGTGGTCACCGGGGAGCTGTTTTTT	CASSPLTAVVTGELFF
TRBJ1-4	TRBV4-3	-	-	TGCGCCAGCAGCCAGAGGGGCGCCTATAATGAAAAACTGTTTTTT	CASSQRGAYNEKLFF
TRBJ1-5	TRBV5-1	few	TRBD1	TGCGCCAGCAGCCAGTTTGAACAGGGGGAGTCGCCCCAGCATTTT	CASSQFEQGESPQHF
TRBJ2-3	TRBV7-2	many	-	TGTGCCAGCAGCTTTAGCCTAGCGCCCAGCACAGATACGCAGTATTTT	CASSFSLAPSTDTQYF
TRBJ2-1	TRBV7-2	few	-	TGTGCCAGCAGCCCGACGGCCTCGAATGAGCAGTTCTTC	CASSPTASNEQFF
TRBJ1-6	TRBV5-1	few	TRBD1	TGCGCCAGCAGCAGCGGACAGGGGAATTCACCCCTCCACTTT	CASSSGQGNSPLHF
TRBJ2-3	TRBV5-1	-	-	TGCGCCAGCAGAGGAGGGTTGGGACACGATACGCAGTATTTT	CASRGGLGHDTQYF
TRBJ2-1	TRBV29-1	medium-sized	TRBD1	TGCAGCGTAGATCGGACAGGGCGGAATGAGCAGTTCTTC	CSVDRTGRNEQFF
TRBJ2-1	TRBV7-3	many	-	TGTGCCAGCAGCCCGAATGAGGGGGGGGAATACAATGAGCAGTTCTTC	CASSPNEGGEYNEQFF